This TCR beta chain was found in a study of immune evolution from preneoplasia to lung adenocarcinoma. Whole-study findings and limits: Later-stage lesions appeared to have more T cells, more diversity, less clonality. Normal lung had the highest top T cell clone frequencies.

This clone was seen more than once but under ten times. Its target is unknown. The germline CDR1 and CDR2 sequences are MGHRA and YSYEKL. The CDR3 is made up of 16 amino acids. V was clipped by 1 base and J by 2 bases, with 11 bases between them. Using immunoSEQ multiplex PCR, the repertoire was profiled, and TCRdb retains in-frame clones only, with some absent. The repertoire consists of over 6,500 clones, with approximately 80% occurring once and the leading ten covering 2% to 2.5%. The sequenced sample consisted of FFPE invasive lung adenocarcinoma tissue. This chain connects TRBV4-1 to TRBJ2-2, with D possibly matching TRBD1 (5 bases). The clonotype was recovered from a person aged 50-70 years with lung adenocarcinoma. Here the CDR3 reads CASSQATGYNTGELFF. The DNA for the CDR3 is TGCGCCAGCAGCCAAGCCACAGGATACAACACCGGGGAGCTGTTTTTT.